The T cell receptor beta chain described here comes from a study of T-cell memory formation after mild COVID-19. V lost 7 bases, J lost 6 bases, and 8 bases stayed unmatched. The length of the CDR3 is 14 residues. The V gene's germline CDR1 is KGHDR and CDR2 SFDVKD. TCRdb reanalysed the 5' RACE reads using MiXCR and keeps one entry per CDR3 protein. Here the sample spans 550,000 to 600,000 distinct CDR3 sequences, about 18% being singletons. The receptor's source is an adult woman who had mild COVID-19 (a few samples of this study predate the infection). Cell type and time point are not known. Sequenced: PBMCs or a T cell subset sorted from them (not recorded which). This chain connects TRBV24-1 to TRBJ2-1; TRBD2 matches 7 bases. CDR3 residues: CATSREDGINEQFF. As DNA, the CDR3 is TGTGCCACCAGCCGGGAGGACGGTATCAATGAGCAGTTCTTC.